These 2 T cell receptor beta chains share one sample of origin, sequenced in a study of cytotoxic CD8 clonotypes in ibrutinib-treated CLL. The assay was immunoSEQ multiplex PCR, and TCRdb's table has in-frame clones only and misses some. The repertoire holds over 200,000 clones, with around 70% as singletons. The sequences come from PBMCs, collected after 12 months of ibrutinib treatment. Receptors were obtained from a human donor with chronic lymphocytic leukemia.

This clone was seen a few times. The V and J genes are TRBV28 and TRBJ1-3; D gene ambiguous. The CDR3 totals 15 residues. V was cut by 7 bases and J by 0 bases, with 13 bases left in between. Germline loops: CDR1 MDHEN, CDR2 SYDVKM. The CDR3 DNA reads TGTGCCAGCACCCTGCTAAGGGTCTCTGGAAACACCATATATTTT. Amino acids: CASTLLRVSGNTIYF.

This chain uses TRBV2 with TRBJ2-7; unclear D gene. The V end was cut by 3 bases, the J end by 4 bases, with 10 bases between. CDR1 and CDR2 (germline): SNHLY, FYNNEI. The CDR3 is 13 residues long. CDR3 in DNA: TGTGCCAGCAGTGATCTCGTGGGTTACGAGCAGTACTTC. Translated, it gives CASSDLVGYEQYF. Full variable domain (remainder filled in from reference TRBV2 and TRBJ2-7): EPEVTQTPSHQVTQMGQEVILRCVPISNHLYFYWYRQILGQKVEFLVSFYNNEISEKSEIFDDQFSVERPDGSNFTLKIRSTKLEDSAMYFCASSDLVGYEQYFGPGTRLTVT.